The entry below describes one TCR beta chain. The antigen is unknown. The data belong to a study of siplizumab effects on memory and regulatory T cells. Whole-study results and caveats: The apparent diversity of naive T cells exceeded that of memory cells, and naive T cells seemed to make a major contribution to the alloresponse.

Method: immunoSEQ multiplex PCR; TCRdb's copy keeps in-frame clones and lacks some. The sample has some 100,000 clones, 90% to 95% seen once. CDR3 length equals 18 residues. Per the germline V gene, CDR1 is GTSNPN and CDR2 is SVGIG (reference sequence). Trimming at V came to 2 bases and at J to 5 bases, leaving 13 bases not matched to a gene. The sequenced material came from non-Treg CD4+ T cells sorted from blood. This clonotype was sampled from a human donor in good health. The genes are TRBV30 and TRBJ2-1, with 12 bases identical to TRBD2. The CDR3 DNA sequence: TGTGCCTGGAGTCTACCCCGACTAGCGGGGGATAATGACAATGAGCAGTTCTTC. Translated: CAWSLPRLAGDNDNEQFF.